The T cell receptor beta chain described here comes from a study of human T cells and chemical hapten exposure. The count of this clonotype is one. The total RNA was obtained from whole blood that was not fractionated. The library tagged individual cDNA molecules with unique molecular identifiers. MiXCR, applied by TCRdb to the reads, yields one record per CDR3 protein. The data show around 120,000 distinct CDR3 sequences, 8% to 9.5% seen once. Germline lookup yields CDR1 SEHNR and CDR2 FQNEAQ (reference sequence). Trimming stripped 2 bases from V and 1 base from J, with 9 bases between. There are 14 residues in the CDR3.

Material: whole blood. V is TRBV7-9 and J is TRBJ2-7, with D uncertain. The receptor comes from a human donor in good health. Some clones in this sample may be carry-over from other donors' samples. In DNA, the CDR3 is TGTGCCAGCAGCTTATTGGCCGCTTCCTACGAGCAGTACTTC. It codes for CASSLLAASYEQYF.